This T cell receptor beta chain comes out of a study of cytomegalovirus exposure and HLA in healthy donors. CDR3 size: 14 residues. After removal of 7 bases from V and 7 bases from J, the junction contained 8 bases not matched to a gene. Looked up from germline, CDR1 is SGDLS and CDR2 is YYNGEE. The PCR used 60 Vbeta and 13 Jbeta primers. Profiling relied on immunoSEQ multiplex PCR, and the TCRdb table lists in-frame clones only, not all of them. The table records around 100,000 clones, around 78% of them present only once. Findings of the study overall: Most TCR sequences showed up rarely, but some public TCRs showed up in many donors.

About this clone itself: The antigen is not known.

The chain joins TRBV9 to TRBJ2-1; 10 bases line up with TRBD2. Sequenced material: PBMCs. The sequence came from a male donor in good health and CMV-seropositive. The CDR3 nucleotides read TGTGCCAGCGCAACTCAGGGACTAGCGAATGAGCAGTTCTTC. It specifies CASATQGLANEQFF.